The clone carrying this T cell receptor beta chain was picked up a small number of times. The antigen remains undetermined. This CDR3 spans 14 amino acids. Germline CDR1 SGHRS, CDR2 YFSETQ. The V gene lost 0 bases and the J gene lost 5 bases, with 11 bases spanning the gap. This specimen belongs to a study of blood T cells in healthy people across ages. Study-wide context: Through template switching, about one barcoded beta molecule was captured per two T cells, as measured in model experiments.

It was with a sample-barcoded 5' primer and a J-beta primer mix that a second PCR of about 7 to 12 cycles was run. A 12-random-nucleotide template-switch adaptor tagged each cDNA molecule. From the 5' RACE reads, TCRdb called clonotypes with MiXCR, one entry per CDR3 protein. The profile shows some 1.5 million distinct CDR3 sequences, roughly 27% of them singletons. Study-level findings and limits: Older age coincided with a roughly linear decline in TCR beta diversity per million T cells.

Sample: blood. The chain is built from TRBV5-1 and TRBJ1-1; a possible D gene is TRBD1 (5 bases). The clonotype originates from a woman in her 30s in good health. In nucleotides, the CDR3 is TGCGCCAGCAGCTTGGGCAGGGTGACGACTGAAGCTTTCTTT. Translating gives CASSLGRVTTEAFF.